The 30 T cell receptor beta chains reported below all come from one sample, sequenced in a study of control samples from healthy donors and cancer patients. This table comes from immunoSEQ multiplex PCR, and its TCRdb copy is limited to in-frame clones, with some not included. The sample holds around 95,000 clones, roughly 87% seen once. Specimen: blood. These receptors were obtained from a woman aged 45-65 years in good health.

The chain is built from TRBV18 and TRBJ2-6; unclear D gene. Trimming pared 3 bases from V and 0 bases from J, leaving 6 bases between. This CDR3 spans 15 amino acids. The germline gives CDR1 KGHSH, CDR2 LQKENI. The CDR3 nucleotides read TGTGCCAGCTCACCCCTCGTCTCTGGGGCCAACGTCCTGACTTTC. Protein: CASSPLVSGANVLTF.

The genes are TRBV7-2 and TRBJ1-5; D may be TRBD1 (5 bases). Trimming removed 1 base at V and 3 bases at J, with 13 bases between. In germline, CDR1 is SGHTA, CDR2 FQGNSA. The CDR3 is 16 amino acids. The DNA for the CDR3 is TGTGCCAGCAGCTTAGGCGTGACAGCGGACAATCAGCCCCAGCATTTT. It is translated as CASSLGVTADNQPQHF.

The V call is TRBV6-5, the J call TRBJ2-7, with D perhaps matching TRBD2 (7 bases). With 0 bases removed from V and 3 bases from J, the gap between germline ends came to 12 bases. The V gene's germline CDR1 is MNHEY and CDR2 SVGAGI. There are 15 residues in the CDR3. Here the CDR3 reads CASSYSGGGGYEQYF. The CDR3, as DNA: TGTGCCAGCAGTTACTCGGGAGGGGGTGGCTACGAGCAGTACTTC.

In its sample, this clone was seen once. The J gene is TRBJ1-5, the V gene TRBV6-4, with D maybe TRBD1 (5 bases). Germline V gives CDR1 MRHNA, CDR2 SNTAGT. V was shortened by 5 bases and J by 3 bases, with 8 bases between the two germline ends. The CDR3 is 13 amino acids. The CDR3 protein is CASSQQDNQPQHF. The CDR3 coding sequence is TGTGCCAGCAGTCAACAGGACAATCAGCCCCAGCATTTT.

The V gene is TRBV19, the J gene TRBJ2-3, with D maybe TRBD2 (6 bases). Germline V gene lookup returns CDR1 LNHDA and CDR2 SQIVND (reference sequence). CDR3 length: 15 residues. V gave up 5 bases and J gave up 2 bases, with 14 bases separating them. The CDR3 here is CASSLWARDTDTQYF. Written as DNA, the CDR3 is TGTGCCAGTAGTCTCTGGGCGCGGGACACAGATACGCAGTATTTT.

V gene TRBV4-1 combines with J gene TRBJ1-1; 8 nucleotides match TRBD1. Trimming cost V 6 bases and J 5 bases; bases outside gene matches: 5. Germline V gene data show CDR1 as MGHRA and CDR2 as YSYEKL. The CDR3 loop spans 13 amino acids. CDR3 coding DNA: TGCGCCAGCAGACGGACAGGGAGGACTGAAGCTTTCTTT. Translated: CASRRTGRTEAFF.

This sequence joins TRBV7-9 and TRBJ1-6; TRBD1 is a possible D gene (5 bases). Germline CDR1 is SEHNR and CDR2 is FQNEAQ (reference sequence). This CDR3 is built from 15 residues. V shed 5 bases and J shed 5 bases, with 13 bases lying between them. DNA of the CDR3: TGTGCCAGCAGCATCCGGGACGGAAATAATTCACCCCTCCACTTT. Encoded protein: CASSIRDGNNSPLHF.

This chain joins TRBV29-1 and TRBJ1-1, with D unresolved. Per the germline V gene, CDR1 is SQVTM and CDR2 is ANQGSEA. The CDR3 covers 11 residues. The V end lost 3 bases, the J end lost 1 base, and 3 bases lay between the germline ends. The CDR3 region is CSVDPNTEAFF. DNA of the CDR3: TGCAGCGTTGACCCGAACACTGAAGCTTTCTTT.

This chain uses TRBV3-1 (or the pseudogene TRBV3-2) with TRBJ2-3; the D gene is possibly TRBD1 (6 bases). The V and J ends lost 4 bases and 4 bases respectively, with 15 bases between them. CDR1 and CDR2 from the germline V gene are LGHDT and YNNKEL (reference sequence). This CDR3 has 15 amino acids. The DNA for the CDR3 is TGTGCCAGCAGCCTCCAGGGGCTAGTCGCAGATACGCAGTATTTT. This translates into CASSLQGLVADTQYF.

The CDR3 sequence: CASSFAQGVRGGYTF. The CDR3 DNA reads as TGTGCCAGCAGTTTTGCGCAGGGGGTGAGGGGTGGCTACACCTTC. The J gene is TRBJ1-2, the V gene TRBV27; 7 bases line up with TRBD1. The CDR3 sequence is 15 residues long. Trimming removed 3 bases from V and 7 bases from J; junction bases left unmatched: 11. The germline V gene encodes CDR1 MNHEY and CDR2 SMNVEV (reference sequence).

This clone was seen just once. The gene calls are TRBV7-3 and TRBJ1-5, with TRBD1 as a possible D gene (6 bases). The CDR3 runs 14 residues. V was trimmed by 7 bases and J by 5 bases, leaving 15 bases between them. Germline V gene sequence: CDR1 SGHTA, CDR2 FQGTGA. In nucleotides, the CDR3 is TGTGCCAGCAACCCCAGGGGTGAGGATCAGCCCCAGCATTTT. Translating it yields CASNPRGEDQPQHF.

The CDR3 coding sequence is TGTGCCAGCAGTGAATTCGGCAGGGCCTCCTACAATGAGCAGTTCTTC. Translating it yields CASSEFGRASYNEQFF. The J gene is TRBJ2-1, the V gene TRBV25-1; D may be TRBD1 (5 bases). Trimming took off 1 base at V and 0 bases at J, with 10 bases between the two ends. Germline-derived CDR1 and CDR2 are MGHDK and SYGVNS. The CDR3 contains 16 residues.

CDR3 loop: CASSVDQGVNSPLHF. CDR3 nucleotide sequence: TGTGCCAGCAGCGTTGATCAGGGGGTAAATTCACCCCTCCACTTT. V usage is TRBV9 and J usage is TRBJ1-6, with 7 bases matching TRBD1. Germline values: CDR1 SGDLS, CDR2 YYNGEE. The length of the CDR3 is 15 residues. Germline trimming cut 2 bases from V and 7 bases from J; bases unmatched to any gene: 6.

In this sample, this clone turned up once. This chain links TRBV27 with TRBJ2-1; D possibly corresponds to TRBD1 (6 bases). The length of the CDR3 is 14 residues. Germline lookup yields CDR1 MNHEY and CDR2 SMNVEV (reference sequence). V was shortened by 8 bases and J by 7 bases, with 18 bases between the two germline ends. The CDR3: CASGAPQTGNEQFF. The CDR3 region has the DNA TGTGCCAGCGGGGCTCCCCAGACAGGAAATGAGCAGTTCTTC.

This clone was found once. This rearrangement joins TRBV5-8 to TRBJ2-3; 14 bases are a match to TRBD2. The CDR3 is 16 amino acids. J gave up 4 bases and V 3 bases, and 4 bases lay outside the gene matches. Germline-derived CDR1 and CDR2 are SGHTS and YDEGEE. The CDR3 DNA sequence: TGTGCCAGCAGCTCGGGACTAGCGGGAGATGCAGATACGCAGTATTTT. Protein sequence: CASSSGLAGDADTQYF.

The V call is TRBV10-3, the J call TRBJ2-1, with D perhaps TRBD1 (5 bases). V was shortened by 0 bases and J by 6 bases, with 18 bases between the two germline ends. Germline CDR1 and CDR2: ENHRY and SYGVKD. The CDR3 loop spans 17 amino acids. The CDR3 region is CAISESEARGLSNEQFF. The CDR3, as DNA: TGTGCCATCAGTGAGTCGGAAGCAAGGGGCCTCTCCAATGAGCAGTTCTTC.

The chain carries TRBV2 and TRBJ2-7; 7 nucleotides line up with TRBD2. Germline V lookup: CDR1 SNHLY, CDR2 FYNNEI. V was clipped by 2 bases and J by 5 bases; unmatched bases: 9. The CDR3 covers 15 residues. The CDR3 loop reads CASSEWRQGGDEQYF. CDR3 nucleotide sequence: TGTGCCAGCAGTGAATGGCGGCAGGGAGGGGACGAGCAGTACTTC. Looking up the rest from reference TRBV2 and TRBJ2-7 gives the full variable domain: EPEVTQTPSHQVTQMGQEVILRCVPISNHLYFYWYRQILGQKVEFLVSFYNNEISEKSEIFDDQFSVERPDGSNFTLKIRSTKLEDSAMYFCASSEWRQGGDEQYFGPGTRLTVT.

The gene calls are TRBV7-9 and TRBJ2-1; 8 positions match TRBD2. This CDR3 spans 18 amino acids. Looked up from germline, CDR1 is SEHNR and CDR2 is FQNEAQ (reference sequence). The V and J ends lost 0 bases and 1 base, in that order; junction bases with no gene match: 8. The CDR3: CASSLALIAGISYNEQFF. CDR3 coding DNA: TGTGCCAGCAGCTTAGCGTTAATAGCGGGAATATCCTACAATGAGCAGTTCTTC.

This CDR3 reads CASSVFTDQETQYF. The CDR3 DNA is TGTGCCAGCAGCGTATTTACAGACCAAGAGACCCAGTACTTC. The chain employs TRBV9 and TRBJ2-5, with D unresolved. V lost 1 base and J 0 bases, leaving 7 bases between the germline ends. Germline V gives CDR1 SGDLS, CDR2 YYNGEE. The CDR3 is 14 amino acids.

The gene calls are TRBV4-3 and TRBJ2-2; D call uncertain. The CDR3 loop spans 14 amino acids. Trimming cost V 0 bases and J 7 bases, with 9 bases left between them. Germline loops: CDR1 LGHNA, CDR2 YSLEER. As DNA, the CDR3 is TGCGCCAGCAGCCAAGATTCTGTCTACGGGGAGCTGTTTTTT. This gives the protein CASSQDSVYGELFF.

J is TRBJ1-1 and V is TRBV2, with TRBD1 identical over 7 bases. The V and J ends lost 5 bases and 3 bases, in that order; junction bases with no gene match: 9. This CDR3 is 15 amino acids long. Germline V gene sequence: CDR1 SNHLY, CDR2 FYNNEI. CDR3 sequence (DNA): TGTGCCAGCAGTCCCTATGGGGACAGACACACTGAAGCTTTCTTT. Its protein is CASSPYGDRHTEAFF. Full variable domain (remainder filled in from reference TRBV2 and TRBJ1-1): EPEVTQTPSHQVTQMGQEVILRCVPISNHLYFYWYRQILGQKVEFLVSFYNNEISEKSEIFDDQFSVERPDGSNFTLKIRSTKLEDSAMYFCASSPYGDRHTEAFFGQGTRLTVV.

The chain has TRBV7-9 and TRBJ2-5; TRBD1 aligns across 7 bases. Germline CDR1 is SEHNR and CDR2 is FQNEAQ (reference sequence). There are 14 residues in the CDR3. Trimming removed 5 bases from V and 5 bases from J; junction bases left unmatched: 8. CDR3 DNA: TGTGCCAGCAGCCCCGGCAGGGGACAGGAGACCCAGTACTTC. Translation: CASSPGRGQETQYF.

This chain links TRBV3-1 (or the pseudogene TRBV3-2) with TRBJ2-1; 8 bases agree with TRBD2. Trimming removed 6 bases from V and 6 bases from J; junction bases left unmatched: 10. This CDR3 is built from 15 residues. CDR1 is LGHDT and CDR2 is YNNKEL in the germline V gene (reference sequence). The CDR3 here is CASSRTSGPFNEQFF. In DNA form, the CDR3 reads TGTGCCAGCAGTCGTACTAGCGGACCCTTCAATGAGCAGTTCTTC.

The chain is built from TRBV3-1 (or the pseudogene TRBV3-2) and TRBJ2-7; 7 nucleotides match TRBD2. The ends lost 0 bases at V and 0 bases at J; junction bases unmatched: 8. The CDR3 covers 17 residues. Per the germline V gene, CDR1 is LGHDT and CDR2 is YNNKEL (reference sequence). CDR3 amino acids: CASSQEVQGGISYEQYF. As DNA, the CDR3 is TGTGCCAGCAGCCAAGAGGTGCAGGGAGGGATCTCCTACGAGCAGTACTTC.

The CDR3: CASSGQFNDEQFF. CDR3 coding DNA: TGTGCCAGCTCGGGACAGTTTAACGATGAGCAGTTCTTC. The chain employs TRBV11-2 and TRBJ2-1; 7 bases are shared with TRBD1. Germline-derived CDR1 and CDR2 are SGHAT and FQNNGV. The length of the CDR3 is 13 residues. V lost 8 bases and J lost 8; bases outside the gene matches: 9.

The rearrangement links TRBV6-5 to TRBJ2-7, with D possibly matching TRBD1 (6 bases). The V end was cut by 4 bases, the J end by 5 bases, with 15 bases between. The CDR3 is made up of 14 amino acids. CDR1 is MNHEY, CDR2 SVGAGI, per germline. CDR3 region: CASSLVAGAHEQYF. The CDR3 DNA reads TGTGCCAGCAGTTTGGTGGCAGGGGCCCACGAGCAGTACTTC.

This chain uses TRBV9 with TRBJ2-1; 7 bases line up with TRBD2. With V trimmed by 0 bases and J by 5 bases, 5 bases remained unmatched. The CDR3 spans 15 residues. Germline V lookup: CDR1 SGDLS, CDR2 YYNGEE. CDR3 loop: CASSVATSPNNEQFF. The CDR3 DNA reads as TGTGCCAGCAGCGTAGCGACTAGCCCCAACAATGAGCAGTTCTTC.

V and J are TRBV13 and TRBJ2-5; 10 nucleotides agree with TRBD1. This CDR3 contains 14 residues. Germline loops: CDR1 PRHDT, CDR2 FYEKMQ (reference sequence). J lost 5 bases, V lost 6 bases, and 6 bases had no gene match. CDR3 DNA: TGTGCCAGCAGAACGACAGGGGGCTGGGAGACCCAGTACTTC. This translates into CASRTTGGWETQYF. The variable domain in full, completed from reference TRBV13 and TRBJ2-5, reads AAGVIQSPRHLIKEKRETATLKCYPIPRHDTVYWYQQGPGQDPQFLISFYEKMQSDKGSIPDRFSAQQFSDYHSELNMSSLELGDSALYFCASRTTGGWETQYFGPGTRLLVL.

CDR3: CASSTPQGDGTDTQYF. CDR3 sequence (DNA): TGTGCCAGCAGTACGCCGCAGGGGGACGGCACAGATACGCAGTATTTT. The chain couples TRBV28 to TRBJ2-3, with TRBD1 matching over 7 bases. The CDR3 sequence is 16 residues long. Trimming removed 5 bases from V and 1 base from J; junction bases left unmatched: 9. Germline CDR1 and CDR2: MDHEN and SYDVKM.

The V gene is TRBV30, the J gene TRBJ1-3; 7 bases fit TRBD1. This CDR3 spans 15 amino acids. V gave up 5 bases and J gave up 0 bases; unmatched junction bases: 7. Germline assignment: CDR1 GTSNPN and CDR2 SVGIG (reference sequence). CDR3 sequence: CAWLQGTVSGNTIYF. The CDR3 DNA reads TGTGCCTGGTTACAGGGGACCGTCTCTGGAAACACCATATATTTT. Complete variable domain (other parts from reference TRBV30 and TRBJ1-3): SQTIHQWPATLVQPVGSPLSLECTVEGTSNPNLYWYRQAAGRGLQLLFYSVGIGQISSEVPQNLSASRPQDRQFILSSKKLLLSDSGFYLCAWLQGTVSGNTIYFGEGSWLTVV.